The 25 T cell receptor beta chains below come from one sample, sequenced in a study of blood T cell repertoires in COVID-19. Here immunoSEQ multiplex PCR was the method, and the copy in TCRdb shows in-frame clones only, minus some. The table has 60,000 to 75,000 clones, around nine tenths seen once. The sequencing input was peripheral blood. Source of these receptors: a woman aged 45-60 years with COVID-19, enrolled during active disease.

The CDR3 loop is CASSVLPYEQYF. DNA for the CDR3: TGTGCCAGCAGTGTTCTCCCTTACGAGCAGTACTTC. The V and J genes are TRBV2 and TRBJ2-7, with unresolved D. This CDR3 comprises 12 residues. Germline loops: CDR1 SNHLY, CDR2 FYNNEI. V was clipped by 4 bases and J by 4 bases, with 8 bases between them.

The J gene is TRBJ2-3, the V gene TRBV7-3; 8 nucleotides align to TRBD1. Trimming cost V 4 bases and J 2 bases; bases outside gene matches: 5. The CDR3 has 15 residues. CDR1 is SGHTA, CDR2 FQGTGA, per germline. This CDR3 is CASSYSGQDTDTQYF. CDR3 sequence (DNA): TGTGCCAGCAGCTACTCGGGACAGGACACAGATACGCAGTATTTT.

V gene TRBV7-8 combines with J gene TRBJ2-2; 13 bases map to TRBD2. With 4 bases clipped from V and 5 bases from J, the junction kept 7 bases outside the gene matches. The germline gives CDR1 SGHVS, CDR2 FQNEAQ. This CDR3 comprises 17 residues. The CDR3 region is CASSYRTSGSVTGELFF. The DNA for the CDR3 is TGTGCCAGCAGCTACCGGACTAGCGGGAGTGTAACCGGGGAGCTGTTTTTT.

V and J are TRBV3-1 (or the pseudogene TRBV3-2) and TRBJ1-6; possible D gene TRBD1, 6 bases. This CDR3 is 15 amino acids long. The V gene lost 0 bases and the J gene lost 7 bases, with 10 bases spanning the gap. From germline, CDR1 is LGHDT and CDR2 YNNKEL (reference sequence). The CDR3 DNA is TGTGCCAGCAGCCAAGAAGGGGGAGGGAATTCACCCCTCCACTTT. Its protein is CASSQEGGGNSPLHF.

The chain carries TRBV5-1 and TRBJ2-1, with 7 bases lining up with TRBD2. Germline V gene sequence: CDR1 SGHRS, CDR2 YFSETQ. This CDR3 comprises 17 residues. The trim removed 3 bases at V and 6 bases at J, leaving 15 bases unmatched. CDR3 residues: CASSWTGWSSGRNEQFF. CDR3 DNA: TGCGCCAGCAGCTGGACCGGGTGGTCTAGCGGACGCAATGAGCAGTTCTTC.

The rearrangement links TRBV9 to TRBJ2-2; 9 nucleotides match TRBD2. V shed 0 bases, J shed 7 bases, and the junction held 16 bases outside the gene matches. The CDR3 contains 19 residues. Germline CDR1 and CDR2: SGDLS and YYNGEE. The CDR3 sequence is CASSVAPNGVAGDGGELFF. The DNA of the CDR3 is TGTGCCAGCAGCGTAGCCCCGAATGGGGTAGCGGGAGATGGCGGGGAGCTGTTTTTT.

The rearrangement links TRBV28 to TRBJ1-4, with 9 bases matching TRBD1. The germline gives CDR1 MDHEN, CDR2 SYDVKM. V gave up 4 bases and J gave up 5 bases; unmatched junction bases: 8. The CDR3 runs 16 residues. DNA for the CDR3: TGTGCCAGCAGTTCCCCAACCGGGACAGGGAATGAAAAACTGTTTTTT. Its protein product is CASSSPTGTGNEKLFF.

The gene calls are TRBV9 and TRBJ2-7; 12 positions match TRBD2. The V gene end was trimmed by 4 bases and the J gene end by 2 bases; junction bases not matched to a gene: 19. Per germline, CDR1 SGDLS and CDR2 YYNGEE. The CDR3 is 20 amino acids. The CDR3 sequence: CASSPSGGLAGTKFPYEQYF. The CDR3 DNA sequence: TGTGCCAGCAGCCCCTCGGGAGGACTAGCGGGAACTAAGTTTCCCTACGAGCAGTACTTC.

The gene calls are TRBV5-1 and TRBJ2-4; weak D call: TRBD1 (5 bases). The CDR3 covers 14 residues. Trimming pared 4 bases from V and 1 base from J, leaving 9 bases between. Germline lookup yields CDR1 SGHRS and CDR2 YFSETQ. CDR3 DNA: TGCGCCAGCAGCCCAAACAGGGCCAAAAACATTCAGTACTTC. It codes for CASSPNRAKNIQYF.

CDR3 DNA sequence: TGTGCCACCAGTGATCCGAGGACTAGCGGGAGCCAAGAGACCCAGTACTTC. Its translation is CATSDPRTSGSQETQYF. This chain joins TRBV24-1 and TRBJ2-5; TRBD2 matches 13 bases. The CDR3 covers 17 residues. V was clipped by 3 bases and J by 1 base; unmatched bases: 4. The V gene's germline CDR1 is KGHDR and CDR2 SFDVKD.

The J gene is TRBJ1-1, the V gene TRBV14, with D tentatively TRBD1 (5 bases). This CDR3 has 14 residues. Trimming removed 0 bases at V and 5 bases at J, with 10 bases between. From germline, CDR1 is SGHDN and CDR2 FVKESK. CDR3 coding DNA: TGTGCCAGCAGCCAAGAGGGGCGCAGGACTGAAGCTTTCTTT. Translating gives CASSQEGRRTEAFF.

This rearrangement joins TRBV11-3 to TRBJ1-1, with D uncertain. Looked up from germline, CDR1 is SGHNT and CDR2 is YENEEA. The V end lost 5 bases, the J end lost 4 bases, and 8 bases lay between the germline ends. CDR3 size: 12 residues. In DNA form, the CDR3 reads TGTGCCAGCAGCCAGATTATCACTGAAGCTTTCTTT. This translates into CASSQIITEAFF.

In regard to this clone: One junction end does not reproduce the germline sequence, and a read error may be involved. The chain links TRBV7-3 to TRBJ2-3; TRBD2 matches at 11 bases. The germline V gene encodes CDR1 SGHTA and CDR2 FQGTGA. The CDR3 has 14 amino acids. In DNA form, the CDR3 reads TGTGCCAGCAGCAGCTTCCGATCTAGCGGGAGGACGGGGTTT. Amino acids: CASSSFRSSGRTGF.

CDR3 loop: CATSDTRGYQGKDTQYF. The CDR3 nucleotides read TGTGCCACCAGTGACACCAGGGGGTACCAAGGTAAAGATACGCAGTATTTT. V gene TRBV24-1 combines with J gene TRBJ2-3, with 7 bases that match TRBD1. Germline loops: CDR1 KGHDR, CDR2 SFDVKD. CDR3 length equals 17 residues. V gave up 4 bases and J gave up 5 bases; unmatched junction bases: 14.

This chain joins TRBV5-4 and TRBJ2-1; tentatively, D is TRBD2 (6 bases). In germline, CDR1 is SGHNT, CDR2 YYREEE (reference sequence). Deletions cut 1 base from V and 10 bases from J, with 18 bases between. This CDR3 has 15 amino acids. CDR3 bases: TGTGCCAGCAGCTTGCCCCGGGCCCAACGGGAGGAGCAGTTCTTC. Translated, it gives CASSLPRAQREEQFF.

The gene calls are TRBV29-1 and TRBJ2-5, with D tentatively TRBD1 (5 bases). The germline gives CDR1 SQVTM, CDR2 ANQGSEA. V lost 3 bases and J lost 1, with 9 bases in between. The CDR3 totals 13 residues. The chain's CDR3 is CSVDRQGQETQYF. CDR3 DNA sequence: TGCAGCGTTGATCGCCAGGGCCAAGAGACCCAGTACTTC.

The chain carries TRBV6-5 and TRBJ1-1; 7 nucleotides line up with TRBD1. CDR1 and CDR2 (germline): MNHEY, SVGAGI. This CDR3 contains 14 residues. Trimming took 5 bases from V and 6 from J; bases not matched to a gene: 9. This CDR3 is CASSKPGTEAEAFF. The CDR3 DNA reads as TGTGCCAGCAGTAAACCCGGGACAGAGGCTGAAGCTTTCTTT.

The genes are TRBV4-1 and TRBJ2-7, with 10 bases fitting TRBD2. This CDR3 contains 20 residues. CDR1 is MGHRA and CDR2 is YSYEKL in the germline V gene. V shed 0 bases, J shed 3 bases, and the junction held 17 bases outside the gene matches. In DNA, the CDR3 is TGCGCCAGCAGCCAAGAATCGACTAGCGGGCACACCCAAAAATACTACGAGCAGTACTTC. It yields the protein CASSQESTSGHTQKYYEQYF.

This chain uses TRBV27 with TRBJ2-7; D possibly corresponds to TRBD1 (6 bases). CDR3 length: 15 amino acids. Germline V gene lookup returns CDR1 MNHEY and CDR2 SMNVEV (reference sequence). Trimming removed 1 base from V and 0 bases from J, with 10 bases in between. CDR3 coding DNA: TGTGCCAGCAGTTTATTTCAGGGGACCTCCTACGAGCAGTACTTC. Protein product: CASSLFQGTSYEQYF.

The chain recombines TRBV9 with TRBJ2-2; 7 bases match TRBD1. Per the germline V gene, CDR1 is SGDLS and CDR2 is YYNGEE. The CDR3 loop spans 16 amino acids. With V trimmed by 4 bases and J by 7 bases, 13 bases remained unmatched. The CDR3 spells CASSPRQGIKVGELFF. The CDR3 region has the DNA TGTGCCAGCAGCCCTCGACAGGGAATTAAGGTCGGGGAGCTGTTTTTT.

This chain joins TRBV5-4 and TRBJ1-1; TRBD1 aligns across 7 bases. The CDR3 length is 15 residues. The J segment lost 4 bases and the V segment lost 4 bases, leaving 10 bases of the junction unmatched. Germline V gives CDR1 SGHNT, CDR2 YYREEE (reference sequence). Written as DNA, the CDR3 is TGTGCCAGCAGCAGATTACAGGGGATTCGCACTGAAGCTTTCTTT. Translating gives CASSRLQGIRTEAFF. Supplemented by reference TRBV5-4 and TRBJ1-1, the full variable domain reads ETGVTQSPTHLIKTRGQQVTLRCSSQSGHNTVSWYQQALGQGPQFIFQYYREEENGRGNFPPRFSGLQFPNYSSELNVNALELDDSALYLCASSRLQGIRTEAFFGQGTRLTVV.

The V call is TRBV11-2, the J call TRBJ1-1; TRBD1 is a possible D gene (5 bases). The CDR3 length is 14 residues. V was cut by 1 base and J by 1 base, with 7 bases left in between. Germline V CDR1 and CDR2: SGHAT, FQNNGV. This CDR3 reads CASSLGQKNTEAFF. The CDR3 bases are TGTGCCAGCAGCTTAGGACAGAAGAACACTGAAGCTTTCTTT.

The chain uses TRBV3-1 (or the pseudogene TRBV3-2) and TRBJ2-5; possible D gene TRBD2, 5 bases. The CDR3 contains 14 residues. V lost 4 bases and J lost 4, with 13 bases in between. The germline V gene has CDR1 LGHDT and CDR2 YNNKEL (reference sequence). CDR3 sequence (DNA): TGTGCCAGCAGCCCCGCCGGGGTTGGAGAGACCCAGTACTTC. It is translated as CASSPAGVGETQYF.

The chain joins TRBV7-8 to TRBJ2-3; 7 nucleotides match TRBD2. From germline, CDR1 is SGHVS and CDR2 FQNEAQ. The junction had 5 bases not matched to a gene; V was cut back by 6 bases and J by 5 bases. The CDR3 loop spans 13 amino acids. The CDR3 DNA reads TGTGCCAGCAGTTTCGCGGGGGTAGATACGCAGTATTTT. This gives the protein CASSFAGVDTQYF.

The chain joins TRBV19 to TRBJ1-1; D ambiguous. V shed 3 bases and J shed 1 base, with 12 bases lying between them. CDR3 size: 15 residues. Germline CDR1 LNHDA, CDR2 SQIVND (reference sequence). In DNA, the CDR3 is TGTGCCAGTAGTATCCGGGTAGAAAGGAACACTGAAGCTTTCTTT. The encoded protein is CASSIRVERNTEAFF.